A single TCR beta chain is shown here with its context. This entry comes from a study of blood T cell repertoires in COVID-19. Study context: COVID-19 samples collected from the United States, Italy and Spain covered acute and convalescent phases.

Methods used by the authors: Amplification of reference gene primers provided the estimated nucleated cell counts. Profiling relied on immunoSEQ multiplex PCR, and the TCRdb table lists in-frame clones only, not all of them. V, J and clone size are those of that table, while D and trimming were read from the DNA. The data show over 130,000 clones, with about 86% seen just once and 3% to 4% held by the top ten. The J segment lost 4 bases and the V segment lost 4 bases, leaving 4 bases of the junction unmatched. This CDR3 has 15 residues. CDR1 is SGHKS and CDR2 is YYEKEE in the germline V gene (reference sequence).

This sequence joins TRBV5-5 and TRBJ2-2, with TRBD2 identical over 10 bases. What was sequenced was peripheral blood. The TCR comes from a man in his 70s with acute or convalescent COVID-19. The CDR3 nucleotides read TGTGCCAGCAGCCCGGGACTAGCGTTCACCGGGGAGCTGTTTTTT. It is translated as CASSPGLAFTGELFF.